The clone carrying this T cell receptor (beta chain) appeared a single time. The sample originates from a study of blood T cell repertoires in COVID-19. On the study more broadly: There were acute and convalescent COVID-19 samples, and they came from the United States, Italy and Spain. From T cells, B-cell-depleted T cells, or PBMCs came the material, which was cDNA or gDNA.

Study processing details: Amplification of reference gene primers was used by the study to estimate nucleated cell counts. Profiled with immunoSEQ multiplex PCR; TCRdb holds only in-frame clones, not every one. V, J and clone size reflect that table, while D and trimming were determined from the DNA. The sample shows fewer than 350,000 clones, around 90% of them seen only once. J was trimmed by 6 bases and V by 0 bases; bases with no gene match: 8. The CDR3 totals 16 residues. The V gene's germline CDR1 is SGHNT and CDR2 YENEEA. This receptor was taken from a young man with active or convalescent COVID-19. The sequencing sample was made of peripheral blood. This chain uses TRBV11-3 with TRBJ2-1, with TRBD2 matching over 7 bases. The CDR3 bases are TGTGCCAGCAGCTTAGATCGGGGAGGGTTGGTCAATGAGCAGTTCTTC. Its protein product is CASSLDRGGLVNEQFF.